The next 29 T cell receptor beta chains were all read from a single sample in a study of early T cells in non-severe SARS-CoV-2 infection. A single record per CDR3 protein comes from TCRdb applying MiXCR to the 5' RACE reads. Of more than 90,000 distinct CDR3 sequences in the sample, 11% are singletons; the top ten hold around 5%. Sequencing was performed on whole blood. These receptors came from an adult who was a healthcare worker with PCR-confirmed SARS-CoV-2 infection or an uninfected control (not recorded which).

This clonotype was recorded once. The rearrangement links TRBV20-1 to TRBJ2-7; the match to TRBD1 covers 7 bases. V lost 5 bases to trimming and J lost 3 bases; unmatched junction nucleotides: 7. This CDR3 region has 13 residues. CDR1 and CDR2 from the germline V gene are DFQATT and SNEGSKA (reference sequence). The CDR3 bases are TGCAGTGCTCTAACCGACAGGGACTACGAGCAGTACTTC. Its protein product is CSALTDRDYEQYF.

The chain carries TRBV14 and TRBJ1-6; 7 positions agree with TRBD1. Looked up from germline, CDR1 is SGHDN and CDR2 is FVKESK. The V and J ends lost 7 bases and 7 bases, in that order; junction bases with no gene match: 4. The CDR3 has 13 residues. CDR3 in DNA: TGTGCCAGCAACGCAGGGGGAAATTCACCCCTCCACTTT. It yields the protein CASNAGGNSPLHF.

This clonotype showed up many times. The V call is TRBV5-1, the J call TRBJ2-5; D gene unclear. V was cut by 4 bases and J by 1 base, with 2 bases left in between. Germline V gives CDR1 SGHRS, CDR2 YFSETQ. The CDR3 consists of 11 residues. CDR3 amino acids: CASSAQETQYF. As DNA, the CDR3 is TGCGCCAGCAGCGCCCAAGAGACCCAGTACTTC. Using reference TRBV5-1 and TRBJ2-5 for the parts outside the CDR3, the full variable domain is KAGVTQTPRYLIKTRGQQVTLSCSPISGHRSVSWYQQTPGQGLQFLFEYFSETQRNKGNFPGRFSGRQFSNSRSEMNVSTLELGDSALYLCASSAQETQYFGPGTRLLVL.

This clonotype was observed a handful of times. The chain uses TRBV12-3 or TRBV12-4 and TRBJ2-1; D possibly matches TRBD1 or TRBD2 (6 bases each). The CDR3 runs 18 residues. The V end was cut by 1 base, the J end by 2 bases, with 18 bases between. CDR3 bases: TGTGCCAGCAGTTTAGAGTCATTAGGGGGACTCACCTACAATGAGCAGTTCTTC. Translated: CASSLESLGGLTYNEQFF.

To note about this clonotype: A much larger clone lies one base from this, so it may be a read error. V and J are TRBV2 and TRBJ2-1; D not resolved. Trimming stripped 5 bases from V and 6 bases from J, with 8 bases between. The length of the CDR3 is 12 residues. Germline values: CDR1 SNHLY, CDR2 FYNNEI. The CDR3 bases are TGTGCCAGCAGTCTGACTGGCAATGAGCAGTTCTTC. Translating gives CASSLTGNEQFF.

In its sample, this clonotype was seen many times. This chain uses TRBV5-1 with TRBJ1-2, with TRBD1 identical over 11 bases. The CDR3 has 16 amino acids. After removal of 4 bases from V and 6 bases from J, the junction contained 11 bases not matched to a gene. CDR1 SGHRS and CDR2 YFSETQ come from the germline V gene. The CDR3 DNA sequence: TGCGCCAGCAGCCCTGAAACCGGGACAGGGGGAGATGGCTACACCTTC. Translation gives CASSPETGTGGDGYTF.

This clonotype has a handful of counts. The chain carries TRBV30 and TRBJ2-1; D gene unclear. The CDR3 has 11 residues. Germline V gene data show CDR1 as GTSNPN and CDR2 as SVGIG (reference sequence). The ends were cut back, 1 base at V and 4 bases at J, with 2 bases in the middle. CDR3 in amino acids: CAWSDYNEQFF. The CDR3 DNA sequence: TGTGCCTGGAGTGATTACAATGAGCAGTTCTTC.

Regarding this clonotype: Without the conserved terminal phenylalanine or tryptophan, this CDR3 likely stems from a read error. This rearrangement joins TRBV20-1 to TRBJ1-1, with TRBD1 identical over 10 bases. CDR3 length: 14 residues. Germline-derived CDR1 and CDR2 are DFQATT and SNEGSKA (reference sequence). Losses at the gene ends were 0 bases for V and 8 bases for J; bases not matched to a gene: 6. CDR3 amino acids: CSARDNGDRGEAFY. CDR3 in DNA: TGCAGTGCTAGAGATAATGGGGACAGGGGCGAAGCTTTCTAT.

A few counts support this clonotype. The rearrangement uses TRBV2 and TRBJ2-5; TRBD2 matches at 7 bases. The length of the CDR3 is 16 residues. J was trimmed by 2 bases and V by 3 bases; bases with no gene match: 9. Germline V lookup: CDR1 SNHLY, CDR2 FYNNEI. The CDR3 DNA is TGTGCCAGCAGTGAGCTCGGGCGGGGGAGACAAGAGACCCAGTACTTC. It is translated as CASSELGRGRQETQYF.

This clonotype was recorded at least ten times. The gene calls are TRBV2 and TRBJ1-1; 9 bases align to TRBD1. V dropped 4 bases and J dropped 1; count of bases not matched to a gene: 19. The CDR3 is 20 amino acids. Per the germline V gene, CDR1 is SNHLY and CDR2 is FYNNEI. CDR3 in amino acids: CASSGPTSGDRENRNTEAFF. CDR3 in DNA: TGTGCCAGCAGTGGGCCAACGTCCGGGGACAGGGAAAATCGGAACACTGAAGCTTTCTTT.

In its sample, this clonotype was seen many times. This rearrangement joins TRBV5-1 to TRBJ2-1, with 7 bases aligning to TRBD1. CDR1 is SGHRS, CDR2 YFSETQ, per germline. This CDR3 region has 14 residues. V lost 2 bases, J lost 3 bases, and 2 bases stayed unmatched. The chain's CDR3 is CASSLRDSYNEQFF. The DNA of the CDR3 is TGCGCCAGCAGCTTACGGGACAGCTACAATGAGCAGTTCTTC.

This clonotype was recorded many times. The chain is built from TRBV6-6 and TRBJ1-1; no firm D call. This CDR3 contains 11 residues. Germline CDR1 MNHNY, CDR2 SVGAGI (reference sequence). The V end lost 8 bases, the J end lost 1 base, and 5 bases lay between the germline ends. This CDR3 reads CASRANTEAFF. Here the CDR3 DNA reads TGTGCCAGCCGCGCGAACACTGAAGCTTTCTTT.

The CDR3 loop is CAADQNQPQHF. CDR3 nucleotide sequence: TGTGCGGCAGACCAAAATCAGCCCCAGCATTTT. V is TRBV19 and J is TRBJ1-5; D is undetermined. The CDR3 extends over 11 amino acids. The germline V gene encodes CDR1 LNHDA and CDR2 SQIVND (reference sequence).

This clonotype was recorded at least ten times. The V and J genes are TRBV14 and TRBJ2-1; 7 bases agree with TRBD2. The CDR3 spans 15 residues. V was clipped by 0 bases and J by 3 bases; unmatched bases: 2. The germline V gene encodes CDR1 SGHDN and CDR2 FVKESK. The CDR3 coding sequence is TGTGCCAGCAGCCAAGAAGCGGGAATCTACAATGAGCAGTTCTTC. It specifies CASSQEAGIYNEQFF.

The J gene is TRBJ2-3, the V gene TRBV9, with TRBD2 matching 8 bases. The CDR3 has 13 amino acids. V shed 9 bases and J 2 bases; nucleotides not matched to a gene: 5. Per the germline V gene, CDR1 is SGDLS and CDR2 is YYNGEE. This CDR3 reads CATSGGDTDTQYF. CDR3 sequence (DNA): TGTGCCACAAGCGGGGGAGACACAGATACGCAGTATTTT.

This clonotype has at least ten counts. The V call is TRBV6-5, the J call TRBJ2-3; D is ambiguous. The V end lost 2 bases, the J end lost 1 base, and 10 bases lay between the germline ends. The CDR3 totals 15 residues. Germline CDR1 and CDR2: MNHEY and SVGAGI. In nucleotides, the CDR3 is TGTGCCAGCAGTTACGCCCCGGTGGGCACAGATACGCAGTATTTT. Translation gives CASSYAPVGTDTQYF.

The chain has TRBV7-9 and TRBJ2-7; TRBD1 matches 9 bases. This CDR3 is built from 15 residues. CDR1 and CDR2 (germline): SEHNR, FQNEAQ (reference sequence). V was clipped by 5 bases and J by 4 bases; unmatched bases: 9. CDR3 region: CASSRRDRAPYEQYF. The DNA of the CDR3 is TGTGCCAGCAGCAGACGGGACAGGGCACCATACGAGCAGTACTTC.

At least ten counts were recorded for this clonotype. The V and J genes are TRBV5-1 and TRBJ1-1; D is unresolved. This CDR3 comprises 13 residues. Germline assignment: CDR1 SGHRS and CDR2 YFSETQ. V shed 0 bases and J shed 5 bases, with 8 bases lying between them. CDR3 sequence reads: CASSLAVGTEAFF. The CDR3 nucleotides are TGCGCCAGCAGCTTGGCAGTAGGGACTGAAGCTTTCTTT. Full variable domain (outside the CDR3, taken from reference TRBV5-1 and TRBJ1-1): KAGVTQTPRYLIKTRGQQVTLSCSPISGHRSVSWYQQTPGQGLQFLFEYFSETQRNKGNFPGRFSGRQFSNSRSEMNVSTLELGDSALYLCASSLAVGTEAFFGQGTRLTVV.

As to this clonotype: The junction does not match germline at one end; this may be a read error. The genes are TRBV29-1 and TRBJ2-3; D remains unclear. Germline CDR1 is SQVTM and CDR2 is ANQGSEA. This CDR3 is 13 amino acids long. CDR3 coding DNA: TGCAGCGTTGAAGACCAACCCACATATACGCAGTATTTT. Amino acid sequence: CSVEDQPTYTQYF.

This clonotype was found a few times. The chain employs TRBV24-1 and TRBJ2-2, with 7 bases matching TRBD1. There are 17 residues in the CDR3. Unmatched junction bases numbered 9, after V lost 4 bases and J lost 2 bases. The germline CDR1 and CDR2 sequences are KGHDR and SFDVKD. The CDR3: CATSESTGITNTGELFF. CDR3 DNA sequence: TGTGCCACCAGTGAGTCGACAGGGATCACAAACACCGGGGAGCTGTTTTTT.

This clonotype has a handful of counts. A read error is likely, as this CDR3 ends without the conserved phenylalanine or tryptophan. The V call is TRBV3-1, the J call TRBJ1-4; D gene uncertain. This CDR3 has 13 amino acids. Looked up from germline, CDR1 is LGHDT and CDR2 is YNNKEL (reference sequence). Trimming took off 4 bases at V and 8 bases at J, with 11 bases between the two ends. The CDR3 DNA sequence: TGTGCCAGCAGCCCCGCTTCGGGAGAAAAACTGTTTGTT. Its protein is CASSPASGEKLFV.

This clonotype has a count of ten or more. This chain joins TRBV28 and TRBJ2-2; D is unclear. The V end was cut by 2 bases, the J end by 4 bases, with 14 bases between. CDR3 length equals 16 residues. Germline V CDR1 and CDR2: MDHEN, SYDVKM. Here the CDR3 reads CASSLGPRLTTGELFF. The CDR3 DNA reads TGTGCCAGCAGTTTAGGGCCGAGGCTTACCACCGGGGAGCTGTTTTTT.

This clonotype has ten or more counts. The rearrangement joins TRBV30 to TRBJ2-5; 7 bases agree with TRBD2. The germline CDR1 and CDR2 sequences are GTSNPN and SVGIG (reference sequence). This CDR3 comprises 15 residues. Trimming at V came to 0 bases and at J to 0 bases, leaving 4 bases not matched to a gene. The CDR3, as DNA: TGTGCCTGGAGTGTAACCGGGGGGTACCAAGAGACCCAGTACTTC. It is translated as CAWSVTGGYQETQYF.

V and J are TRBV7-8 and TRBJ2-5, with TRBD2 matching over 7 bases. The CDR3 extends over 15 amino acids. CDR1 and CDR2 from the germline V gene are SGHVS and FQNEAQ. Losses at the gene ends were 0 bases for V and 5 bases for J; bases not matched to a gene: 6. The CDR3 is CASSLARGIRETQYF. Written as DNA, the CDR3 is TGTGCCAGCAGCTTAGCGCGGGGGATTAGGGAGACCCAGTACTTC.

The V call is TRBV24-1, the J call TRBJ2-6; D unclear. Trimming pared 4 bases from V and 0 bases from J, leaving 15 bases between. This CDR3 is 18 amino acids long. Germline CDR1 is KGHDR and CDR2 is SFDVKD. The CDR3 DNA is TGTGCCACCAGTGACATCACCCTACTGAGCTCTGGGGCCAACGTCCTGACTTTC. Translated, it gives CATSDITLLSSGANVLTF.

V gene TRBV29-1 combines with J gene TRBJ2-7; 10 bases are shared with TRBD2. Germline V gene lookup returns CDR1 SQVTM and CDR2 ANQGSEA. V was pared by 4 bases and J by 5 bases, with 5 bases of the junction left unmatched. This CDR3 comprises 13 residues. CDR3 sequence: CSVAASGRDEQYF. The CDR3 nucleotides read TGCAGCGTTGCGGCTAGCGGGAGAGACGAGCAGTACTTC.

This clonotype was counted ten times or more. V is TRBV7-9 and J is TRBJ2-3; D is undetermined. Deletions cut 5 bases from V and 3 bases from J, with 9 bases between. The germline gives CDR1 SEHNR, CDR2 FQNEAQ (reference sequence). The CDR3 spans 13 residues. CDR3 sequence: CASSTPGTDTQYF. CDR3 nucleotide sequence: TGTGCCAGCAGCACTCCGGGTACAGATACGCAGTATTTT.

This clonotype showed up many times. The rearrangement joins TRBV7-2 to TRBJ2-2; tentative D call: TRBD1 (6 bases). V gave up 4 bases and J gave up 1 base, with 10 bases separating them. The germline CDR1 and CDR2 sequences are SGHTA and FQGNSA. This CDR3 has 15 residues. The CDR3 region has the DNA TGTGCCAGCAGCTCAGGGGTCTTGAACACCGGGGAGCTGTTTTTT. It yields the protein CASSSGVLNTGELFF.

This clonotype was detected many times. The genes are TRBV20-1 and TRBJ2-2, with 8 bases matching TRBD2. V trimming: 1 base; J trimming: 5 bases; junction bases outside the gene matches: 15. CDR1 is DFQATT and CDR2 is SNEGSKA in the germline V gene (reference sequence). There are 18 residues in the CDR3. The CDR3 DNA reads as TGCAGTGCTAGAGTAAAGGGGCTAGCGGGCGGCCGGACCGGGGAGCTGTTTTTT. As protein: CSARVKGLAGGRTGELFF.